The sequence of this T cell receptor (beta chain) was determined in a study of spatial heterogeneity in lung cancer. This clonotype was detected many times. Time point: sample taken at primary tumor resection. Material for sequencing was whole RNA from tumor, nontumor lung or frozen PBMC, left unsorted. TCRdb processed the 5' RACE reads anew with MiXCR; each CDR3 protein has one entry. The table includes 11,000 to 15,000 distinct CDR3 sequences, around a tenth detected once. Germline V gene sequence: CDR1 ENHRY, CDR2 SYGVKD. CDR3 length equals 13 residues. The V end lost 11 bases, the J end lost 1 base, and 14 bases lay between the germline ends.

V and J are TRBV10-3 and TRBJ2-5; D not certain. The sample was PBMCs, taken at surgery. The sequence came from a male donor with early-stage non-small cell lung cancer. CDR3 nucleotides: TGTGCCTCCCGGGCCGATTTCCAAGAGACCCAGTACTTC. Protein sequence: CASRADFQETQYF.